The 10 T cell receptor beta chains presented below share a single source sample, sequenced in a study of human T cells and chemical hapten exposure. Described time point: patch test 1, 2 weeks after DPC sensitization. Treatment here: therapeutic diphenylcyclopropenone sensitization with weekly scalp DPC. One entry per CDR3 protein results from TCRdb running MiXCR on the RACE reads. The table shows about 380,000 distinct CDR3 sequences, with 4% to 5.5% occurring only once. The material was whole blood, obtained in connection with sensitization to the hapten diphenylcyclopropenone (DPC). The origin of the receptors is a woman between 45 and 65 years old with alopecia areata. Some clones in this sample may be carry-over from other donors' samples.

This clonotype occurred a few times. The chain combines TRBV10-3 with TRBJ2-3; TRBD2 matches at 13 bases. Germline CDR1 reads ENHRY; CDR2 reads SYGVKD. The length of the CDR3 is 17 residues. The ends lost 0 bases at V and 4 bases at J; junction bases unmatched: 4. CDR3 sequence (DNA): TGTGCCATCAGTGAGTCGAGACTAGCGGGGGGCGCAGATACGCAGTATTTT. Its protein is CAISESRLAGGADTQYF.

This clonotype has at least ten counts. This chain uses TRBV3-1 with TRBJ2-7, with 12 bases identical to TRBD1. Losses at the gene ends were 4 bases for V and 2 bases for J; bases not matched to a gene: 9. Germline V lookup: CDR1 LGHDT, CDR2 YNNKEL (reference sequence). This CDR3 spans 17 amino acids. The CDR3 spells CASSRSGTGGRPYEQYF. CDR3 sequence (DNA): TGTGCCAGCAGCCGGTCCGGGACAGGGGGCCGACCCTACGAGCAGTACTTC.

The chain uses TRBV12-3 or TRBV12-4 and TRBJ2-1; no firm D call. The CDR3 runs 11 residues. Between the trimmed V and J ends, which lost 6 bases and 10 bases, there was a span of 10 bases. In nucleotides, the CDR3 is TGTGCCAGCAGCCTTCGCGTGGAGCAGTTCTTC. Translation gives CASSLRVEQFF.

The CDR3 sequence is CAISGTSGANVLTF. CDR3 nucleotides: TGTGCCATCTCGGGTACGTCTGGGGCCAACGTCCTGACTTTC. V usage is TRBV10-3 and J usage is TRBJ2-6, with unresolved D. V was shortened by 8 bases and J by 1 base, with 9 bases between the two germline ends. Germline CDR1 ENHRY, CDR2 SYGVKD. The CDR3 is 14 residues long.

V is TRBV23-1 and J is TRBJ2-3; 12 nucleotides match TRBD2. TRBV23-1 is sorted into the ORF group, with uncertain function. With 2 bases clipped from V and 0 bases from J, the junction kept 3 bases outside the gene matches. The CDR3 covers 17 residues. CDR3 in amino acids: CASSQRTSGTSTDTQYF. The DNA of the CDR3 is TGCGCCAGCAGTCAACGGACTAGCGGGACTAGCACAGATACGCAGTATTTT.

This clonotype was counted between two and nine times. The chain employs TRBV2 and TRBJ2-3, with TRBD2 matching 12 bases. Germline-derived CDR1 and CDR2 are SNHLY and FYNNEI. V lost 6 bases to trimming and J lost 6 bases; unmatched junction nucleotides: 10. The CDR3 extends over 16 amino acids. The CDR3, as DNA: TGTGCCAGCAGAGGGACTAGCGGGCCCCGTAGGGATACGCAGTATTTT. Amino acids: CASRGTSGPRRDTQYF. Full variable domain (outside the CDR3, taken from reference TRBV2 and TRBJ2-3): EPEVTQTPSHQVTQMGQEVILRCVPISNHLYFYWYRQILGQKVEFLVSFYNNEISEKSEIFDDQFSVERPDGSNFTLKIRSTKLEDSAMYFCASRGTSGPRRDTQYFGPGTRLTVL.

This clonotype has ten or more counts. This chain links TRBV4-2 with TRBJ2-5, with a possible D match to TRBD2 (5 bases). Per the germline V gene, CDR1 is LGHNA and CDR2 is YNFKEQ. This CDR3 is 13 amino acids long. V dropped 1 base and J dropped 2 bases, with 5 bases sitting between them. CDR3 DNA sequence: TGTGCCAGCAGCCAAGGGAGGCAAGAGACCCAGTACTTC. It specifies CASSQGRQETQYF.

The chain couples TRBV7-3 to TRBJ2-7, with a weak D call TRBD2 (7 bases). Trimming removed 5 bases from V and 1 base from J, with 15 bases in between. The CDR3 contains 15 residues. Looked up from germline, CDR1 is SGHTA and CDR2 is FQGTGA. The CDR3 loop is CASSPEGGGSYEQYF. DNA of the CDR3: TGTGCCAGCAGCCCCGAGGGAGGGGGGTCCTACGAGCAGTACTTC.

V usage is TRBV20-1 and J usage is TRBJ1-5; 8 positions match TRBD1. V lost 6 bases to trimming and J lost 6 bases; unmatched junction nucleotides: 13. The germline gives CDR1 DFQATT, CDR2 SNEGSKA (reference sequence). The CDR3 spans 15 residues. Written as DNA, the CDR3 is TGCAGTGCCTGGGACAGGTCCTCGGGGGCTCAGCCCCAGCATTTT. Translated: CSAWDRSSGAQPQHF.

This clonotype was seen repeatedly, ten times or more. This rearrangement joins TRBV20-1 to TRBJ1-5; D is possibly TRBD1 (6 bases). This CDR3 has 14 residues. Germline V gene lookup returns CDR1 DFQATT and CDR2 SNEGSKA (reference sequence). V lost 5 bases, J lost 2 bases, and 13 bases lay in between. The CDR3, as DNA: TGCAGTGCTCTAAACAGGGAGGGCAATCAGCCCCAGCATTTT. It yields the protein CSALNREGNQPQHF.